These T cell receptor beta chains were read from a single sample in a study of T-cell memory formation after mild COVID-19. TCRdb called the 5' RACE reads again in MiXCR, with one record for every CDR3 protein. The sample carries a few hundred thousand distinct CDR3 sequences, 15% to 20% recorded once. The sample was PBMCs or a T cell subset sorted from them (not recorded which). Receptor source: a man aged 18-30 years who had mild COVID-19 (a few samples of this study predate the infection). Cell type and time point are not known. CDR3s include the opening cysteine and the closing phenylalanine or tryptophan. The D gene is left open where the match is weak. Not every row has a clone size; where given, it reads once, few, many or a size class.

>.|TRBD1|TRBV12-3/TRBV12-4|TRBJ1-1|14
CASSLSGGGTEAFF
TGTGCCAGCAGTCTATCAGGGGGTGGCACTGAAGCTTTCTTT
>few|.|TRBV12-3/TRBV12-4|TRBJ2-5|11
CASCREETQYF
TGTGCCAGCTGCCGCGAAGAGACCCAGTACTTC
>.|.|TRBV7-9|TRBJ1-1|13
CASRPDRNTEAFF
TGTGCCAGCAGACCAGACAGGAACACTGAAGCTTTCTTT
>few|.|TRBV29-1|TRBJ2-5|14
CSVELGLGQETQYF
TGCAGCGTTGAATTGGGGTTAGGTCAAGAGACCCAGTACTTC
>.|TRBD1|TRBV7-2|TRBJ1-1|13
CASSLGSGGTEAF
TGTGCCAGCAGCTTAGGGTCAGGGGGCACTGAAGCTTTT
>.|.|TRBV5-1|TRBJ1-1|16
CASSRGLRGLNTEAFF
TGCGCCAGCAGCCGCGGCCTAAGGGGCTTGAACACTGAAGCTTTCTTT
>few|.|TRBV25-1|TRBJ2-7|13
CASSFPGSYEQYF
TGTGCCAGCAGTTTCCCGGGGTCCTACGAGCAGTACTTC
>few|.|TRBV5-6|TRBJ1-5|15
CASSVGGLAVQPQHF
TGTGCCAGCAGCGTTGGGGGGTTGGCTGTTCAGCCCCAGCATTTT
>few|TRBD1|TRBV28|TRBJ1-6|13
CASSRPGQRGCHF
TGTGCCAGCAGTCGACCGGGACAGAGAGGGTGTCACTTT
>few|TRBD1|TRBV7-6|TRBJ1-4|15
CASSLAGGSNEKLFF
TGTGCCAGCAGCTTAGCAGGGGGCTCTAATGAAAAACTGTTTTTT
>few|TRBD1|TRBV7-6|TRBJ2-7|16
CASSLGAGTGEYEQYF
TGTGCCAGCAGCTTAGGGGCCGGGACAGGGGAATACGAGCAGTACTTC
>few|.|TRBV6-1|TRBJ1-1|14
CASSPQGADTEAFF
TGTGCCAGCAGTCCGCAGGGAGCCGACACTGAAGCTTTCTTT
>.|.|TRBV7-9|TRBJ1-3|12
CASTFDFSTIYF
TGTGCCAGCACCTTCGACTTTTCCACCATATATTTT
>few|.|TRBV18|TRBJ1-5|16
CASSSGGQGSNQPQHF
TGTGCCAGCTCATCGGGGGGGCAGGGCAGCAATCAGCCCCAGCATTTT
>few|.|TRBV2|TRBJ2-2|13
CASRLENTGELFF
TGTGCCAGCAGGCTTGAGAACACCGGGGAGCTGTTTTTT
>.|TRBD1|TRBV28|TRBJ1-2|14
CASSPGTGAGGYTF
TGTGCCAGCAGTCCCGGGACAGGGGCAGGTGGCTACACCTTC
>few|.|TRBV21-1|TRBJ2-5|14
CASSFRTEQETQYF
TGTGCCAGCAGCTTTCGGACAGAACAAGAGACCCAGTACTTC
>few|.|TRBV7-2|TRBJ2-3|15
CASSARGDITDTQYF
TGTGCCAGCAGCGCTCGGGGGGACATCACAGATACGCAGTATTTT
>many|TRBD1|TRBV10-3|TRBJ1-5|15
CAISEPGTDNQPQHF
TGTGCCATCAGTGAACCCGGGACAGATAATCAGCCCCAGCATTTT
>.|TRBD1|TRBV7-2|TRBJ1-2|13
CASRGDRAYGYTF
TGTGCCAGCAGGGGGGACAGGGCCTATGGCTACACCTTC
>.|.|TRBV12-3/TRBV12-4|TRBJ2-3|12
CASTDYPGAQYF
TGTGCCAGCACAGACTACCCCGGGGCGCAGTATTTT
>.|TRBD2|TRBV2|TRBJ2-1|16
CASSEGGTTSYNEQFF
TGTGCCAGCAGTGAAGGCGGGACTACCTCCTACAATGAGCAGTTCTTC
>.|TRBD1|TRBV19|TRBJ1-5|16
CASTRGGQGGVQPQHF
TGTGCCAGTACCCGAGGGGGACAGGGAGGCGTACAGCCCCAGCATTTT
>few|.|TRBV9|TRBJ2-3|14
CASSVSGAGDTQYF
TGTGCCAGCAGCGTATCCGGGGCGGGAGATACGCAGTATTTT
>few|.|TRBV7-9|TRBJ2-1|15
CASSLGLAVYNEQFF
TGTGCCAGCAGCTTAGGTCTCGCAGTCTACAATGAGCAGTTCTTC
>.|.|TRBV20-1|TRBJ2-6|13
CSASSSGANVLTF
TGCAGTGCTAGTAGTTCTGGGGCCAACGTCCTGACTTTC
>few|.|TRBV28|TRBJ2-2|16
CASSLYGRENTGELFF
TGTGCCAGCAGTTTATACGGCAGGGAGAACACCGGGGAGCTGTTTTTT
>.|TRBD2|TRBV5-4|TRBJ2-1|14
CASSLAGGTGEQFF
TGTGCCAGCAGTCTAGCGGGGGGGACGGGTGAGCAGTTCTTC
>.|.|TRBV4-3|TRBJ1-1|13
CASSSFPDTEAFF
TGCGCCAGCAGCTCGTTCCCGGACACTGAAGCTTTCTTT
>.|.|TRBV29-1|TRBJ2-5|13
CSVVGRGRETQYF
TGCAGCGTTGTGGGTCGGGGGAGAGAGACCCAGTACTTC
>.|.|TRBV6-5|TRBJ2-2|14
CASSYSSRTRELFF
TGTGCCAGCAGTTACTCCTCTCGGACCCGGGAGCTGTTTTTT
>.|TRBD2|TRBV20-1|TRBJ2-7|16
CSARSRTSGAVYEQYF
TGCAGTGCTAGATCTCGGACTAGCGGGGCGGTGTACGAGCAGTACTTC
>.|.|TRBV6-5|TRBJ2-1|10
CASGSNEQFF
TGTGCCAGCGGATCCAATGAGCAGTTCTTC
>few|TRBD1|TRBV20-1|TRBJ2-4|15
CSAKNPGGVGDIQYF
TGCAGTGCAAAAAACCCAGGGGGCGTGGGCGACATTCAGTACTTC
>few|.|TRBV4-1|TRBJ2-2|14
CASSQEPNTGELFF
TGCGCCAGCAGCCAAGAACCTAACACCGGGGAGCTGTTTTTT
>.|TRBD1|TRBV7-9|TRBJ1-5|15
CASVFRQGGNQPQHF
TGTGCCAGCGTCTTTCGACAGGGAGGCAATCAGCCCCAGCATTTT
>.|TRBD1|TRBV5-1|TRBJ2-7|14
CASLPGTGGGEQYF
TGCGCCAGCCTCCCCGGGACAGGGGGCGGCGAGCAGTACTTC
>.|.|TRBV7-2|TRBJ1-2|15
CASSLDSLTGYGYTF
TGTGCCAGCAGCTTAGATAGTTTGACGGGCTATGGCTACACCTTC
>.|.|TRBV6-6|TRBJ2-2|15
CASSYSAENTGELFF
TGTGCCAGCAGTTACTCCGCTGAGAACACCGGGGAGCTGTTTTTT
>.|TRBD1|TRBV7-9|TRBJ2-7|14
CASSPTGGRSEQYF
TGTGCCAGCAGCCCTACAGGGGGCAGGAGCGAGCAGTACTTC
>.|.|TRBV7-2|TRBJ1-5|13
CASSLNGAQPQHF
TGTGCCAGCAGCTTAAACGGGGCTCAGCCCCAGCATTTT
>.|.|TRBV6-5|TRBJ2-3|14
CASSYSGKADTQYF
TGTGCCAGCAGTTACTCAGGGAAGGCAGATACGCAGTATTTT
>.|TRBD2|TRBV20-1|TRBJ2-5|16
CSATPFARGGSETQYF
TGCAGTGCTACACCCTTTGCGCGGGGGGGCTCTGAGACCCAGTACTTC
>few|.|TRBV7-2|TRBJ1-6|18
CASSRGKAEHEQGSPLHF
TGTGCCAGCAGCCGGGGGAAAGCGGAGCACGAACAGGGATCACCCCTCCACTTT
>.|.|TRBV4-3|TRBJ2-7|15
CASSHAASLGYEQYF
TGCGCCAGCAGCCATGCCGCTAGTCTAGGATACGAGCAGTACTTC
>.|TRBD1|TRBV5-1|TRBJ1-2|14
CASSDRDRDYGYTF
TGCGCCAGCAGCGACCGGGACAGGGACTATGGCTACACCTTC
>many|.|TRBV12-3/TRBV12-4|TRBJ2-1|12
CASSPGYNEQFF
TGTGCCAGCAGTCCAGGGTACAATGAGCAGTTCTTC
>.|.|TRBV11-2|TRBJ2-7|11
CASSLWDKLHF
TGTGCCAGCAGCTTATGGGACAAGCTCCACTTC
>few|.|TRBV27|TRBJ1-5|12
CASSSVNQPQHF
TGTGCCAGCAGTAGCGTTAATCAGCCCCAGCATTTT
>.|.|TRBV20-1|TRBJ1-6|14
CSAPYRDTNSPLHF
TGCAGTGCGCCTTACCGGGACACTAATTCACCCCTCCACTTT